These 26 T cell receptor beta chains were sequenced from one sample in a study of blood T cell repertoires in COVID-19. Data came from immunoSEQ multiplex PCR; TCRdb stores just in-frame clones and leaves some out. The sample contains around 360,000 clones, 80% to 90% of which appear only once. The source material was PBMCs or T cells enriched from blood (not recorded which). The receptors originated from a man between 35 and 55 years old in a cohort exposed to, infected with or recovered from COVID-19 (not recorded which).

This sequence joins TRBV4-1 and TRBJ2-7; 12 bases are shared with TRBD2. Germline lookup yields CDR1 MGHRA and CDR2 YSYEKL. This CDR3 is built from 16 residues. Trimming took 0 bases from V and 7 from J; bases not matched to a gene: 7. Here the CDR3 reads CASSQEILAGGQEQYF. The CDR3 DNA reads as TGCGCCAGCAGCCAAGAAATACTAGCGGGAGGCCAAGAGCAGTACTTC.

The rearrangement joins TRBV10-2 to TRBJ1-6; 11 bases map to TRBD1. Germline V CDR1 and CDR2: WSHSY, SAAADI. The CDR3 totals 14 residues. V shed 6 bases, J shed 10 bases, and the junction held 5 bases outside the gene matches. In DNA form, the CDR3 reads TGCGCCAGCAGATTCGGGACAGGGGGGTCACCCCTCCACTTT. Its translation: CASRFGTGGSPLHF.

The gene calls are TRBV19 and TRBJ1-1; TRBD1 matches 7 bases. The ends lost 10 bases at V and 3 bases at J; junction bases unmatched: 17. This CDR3 has 16 residues. Looked up from germline, CDR1 is LNHDA and CDR2 is SQIVND (reference sequence). In nucleotides, the CDR3 is TGTGCCACCAAGAGTCCGACAGGGATTGGGGACACTGAAGCTTTCTTT. Its protein is CATKSPTGIGDTEAFF.

The chain has TRBV6-4 and TRBJ2-3; tentative D call: TRBD2 (5 bases). Deletions cut 3 bases from V and 2 bases from J, with 9 bases between. The CDR3 spans 14 residues. Germline assignment: CDR1 MRHNA and CDR2 SNTAGT. Here the CDR3 reads CASSEEGPTDTQYF. DNA for the CDR3: TGTGCCAGCAGTGAAGAGGGCCCCACAGATACGCAGTATTTT.

The count of this clone is one. The CDR3 region has the DNA TGTGCCAGCAGACCAGGACAGTCCTACGAGCAGTACTTC. Translated: CASRPGQSYEQYF. This sequence joins TRBV6-5 and TRBJ2-7, with D perhaps matching TRBD1 (6 bases). The CDR3 has 13 residues. V shed 6 bases and J shed 1 base, with 10 bases lying between them. Looked up from germline, CDR1 is MNHEY and CDR2 is SVGAGI.

The gene calls are TRBV27 and TRBJ2-6; D may be TRBD1 (6 bases). Trimming shortened V by 6 bases and J by 2 bases, and 11 bases separated the two germline ends. Germline CDR1 reads MNHEY; CDR2 reads SMNVEV (reference sequence). The length of the CDR3 is 15 residues. Here the CDR3 DNA reads TGTGCCAGCAGATTCACAGGGACTGGGGCCAACGTCCTGACTTTC. Amino acid sequence: CASRFTGTGANVLTF.

This clone was counted between two and nine times. The rearrangement joins TRBV30 to TRBJ1-5; a possible D gene is TRBD1 (5 bases). V was shortened by 2 bases and J by 2 bases, with 16 bases between the two germline ends. The germline gives CDR1 GTSNPN, CDR2 SVGIG (reference sequence). The CDR3 is 16 amino acids. CDR3 coding DNA: TGTGCCTGGAGTAGGAGGGGCATGGAGGGCAATCAGCCCCAGCATTTT. Protein sequence: CAWSRRGMEGNQPQHF.

CDR3 DNA sequence: TGCGCCAGCAGCCAATTCGGGACAACAGCCTACGAGCAGTACTTC. It specifies CASSQFGTTAYEQYF. The chain recombines TRBV4-1 with TRBJ2-7; a weak D match, TRBD1 (6 bases). The germline V gene encodes CDR1 MGHRA and CDR2 YSYEKL. CDR3 length: 15 amino acids. V was trimmed by 2 bases and J by 2 bases, leaving 13 bases between them.

This clone has a handful of counts. The chain carries TRBV29-1 and TRBJ2-1; TRBD2 aligns across 13 bases. After removal of 7 bases from V and 7 bases from J, the junction contained 10 bases not matched to a gene. The CDR3 covers 15 residues. Germline CDR1 and CDR2: SQVTM and ANQGSEA. The CDR3 spells CSAKWGTSGTNEQFF. CDR3 nucleotide sequence: TGCAGCGCAAAATGGGGGACTAGCGGGACTAATGAGCAGTTCTTC.

The gene calls are TRBV9 and TRBJ1-2; D is possibly TRBD1 (6 bases). The V end was cut by 3 bases, the J end by 8 bases, with 14 bases between. CDR1 is SGDLS, CDR2 YYNGEE, per germline. CDR3 length: 13 residues. CDR3 region: CASSAQGYEGYTF. The CDR3 nucleotides read TGTGCCAGCAGCGCACAGGGTTACGAGGGCTACACCTTC.

The CDR3 DNA sequence: TGCGCCAGCAGCTTGGGAGATTATAATTCACCCCTCCACTTT. Protein product: CASSLGDYNSPLHF. The chain combines TRBV5-1 with TRBJ1-6; no definite D call. The V gene lost 0 bases and the J gene lost 4 bases, with 5 bases spanning the gap. This CDR3 region has 14 residues. Looked up from germline, CDR1 is SGHRS and CDR2 is YFSETQ.

V and J are TRBV7-2 and TRBJ1-2; tentative D call: TRBD1 (6 bases). V was shortened by 6 bases and J by 2 bases, with 13 bases between the two germline ends. The CDR3 is made up of 14 amino acids. CDR1 SGHTA and CDR2 FQGNSA come from the germline V gene. The CDR3 spells CASRPQGSNYGYTF. CDR3 nucleotide sequence: TGTGCCAGCAGGCCACAGGGTTCGAACTATGGCTACACCTTC.

The V gene is TRBV18, the J gene TRBJ2-1, with D possibly being TRBD2 (6 bases). Germline CDR1 and CDR2: KGHSH and LQKENI. V shed 2 bases and J shed 0 bases, with 14 bases lying between them. The CDR3 contains 17 residues. The CDR3 reads CASSPFKRRDSYNEQFF. In DNA, the CDR3 is TGTGCCAGCTCACCATTTAAGCGGCGGGACTCCTACAATGAGCAGTTCTTC.

The rearrangement joins TRBV27 to TRBJ2-1; no firm D call. This CDR3 spans 15 amino acids. CDR1 and CDR2 from the germline V gene are MNHEY and SMNVEV (reference sequence). The V end lost 4 bases, the J end lost 7 bases, and 17 bases lay between the germline ends. CDR3 amino acids: CASSSFRTAENEQFF. The CDR3 region has the DNA TGTGCCAGCAGTTCATTCCGAACAGCCGAAAATGAGCAGTTCTTC.

The gene calls are TRBV5-1 and TRBJ2-7, with 9 bases lining up with TRBD2. The germline V gene encodes CDR1 SGHRS and CDR2 YFSETQ. With V trimmed by 5 bases and J by 0 bases, 6 bases remained unmatched. The CDR3 has 15 amino acids. CDR3 loop: CASSRTSGPSYEQYF. The CDR3 nucleotides are TGCGCCAGCAGTCGCACTAGCGGGCCCTCCTACGAGCAGTACTTC.

The chain carries TRBV28 and TRBJ2-7; TRBD1 matches at 9 bases. V shed 5 bases, J shed 1 base, and the junction held 24 bases outside the gene matches. Per germline, CDR1 MDHEN and CDR2 SYDVKM. There are 21 residues in the CDR3. The CDR3 region is CASSPYNVGTGTFIASYEQYF. The CDR3 DNA reads as TGTGCCAGCAGTCCCTATAATGTCGGGACAGGGACCTTCATCGCTTCCTACGAGCAGTACTTC.

This clone was observed a few times. The chain employs TRBV5-8 and TRBJ2-4; a possible D gene is TRBD1 (6 bases). Trimming removed 2 bases from V and 4 bases from J, with 10 bases in between. Germline loops: CDR1 SGHTS, CDR2 YDEGEE. The CDR3 runs to 14 residues. For the CDR3, the DNA is TGTGCCAGCAGCTTCACAGGGAGTAAAAACATTCAGTACTTC. Encoded protein: CASSFTGSKNIQYF.

The V gene is TRBV30, the J gene TRBJ2-1; tentative D call: TRBD2 (6 bases). Trimming cost V 4 bases and J 2 bases, with 12 bases left between them. The CDR3 spans 14 residues. Germline CDR1 is GTSNPN and CDR2 is SVGIG (reference sequence). CDR3 bases: TGTGCCTGGAATATGGGAGGACCCTACAATGAGCAGTTCTTC. The encoded protein is CAWNMGGPYNEQFF.

In nucleotides, the CDR3 is TGTGCCAGTAGTATCCGGGATACTAATGAAAAACTGTTTTTT. It codes for CASSIRDTNEKLFF. The V gene is TRBV19, the J gene TRBJ1-4, with no clear D. CDR1 is LNHDA, CDR2 SQIVND, per germline (reference sequence). The CDR3 runs 14 residues. Between the trimmed V and J ends, which lost 3 bases and 2 bases, there was a span of 7 bases.

This clone has a single count. V and J are TRBV7-9 and TRBJ1-1; a weak D match, TRBD1 (6 bases). Germline assignment: CDR1 SEHNR and CDR2 FQNEAQ (reference sequence). V lost 1 base, J lost 3 bases, and 18 bases lay in between. This CDR3 spans 17 amino acids. The CDR3 is CASSLVATGTFDTEAFF. CDR3 nucleotides: TGTGCCAGCAGCTTAGTAGCGACAGGCACCTTTGACACTGAAGCTTTCTTT.

The chain couples TRBV9 to TRBJ1-2; 8 nucleotides line up with TRBD1. CDR3 length: 14 amino acids. V gave up 1 base and J gave up 4 bases; unmatched junction bases: 3. Per the germline V gene, CDR1 is SGDLS and CDR2 is YYNGEE. CDR3 in amino acids: CASSVQGAGYGYTF. DNA of the CDR3: TGTGCCAGCAGCGTACAGGGGGCTGGCTATGGCTACACCTTC.

The chain joins TRBV6-1 to TRBJ2-1; TRBD2 aligns across 11 bases. This CDR3 is built from 15 residues. Germline CDR1 reads MNHNS; CDR2 reads SASEGT. Germline trimming cut 3 bases from V and 7 bases from J; bases unmatched to any gene: 5. This CDR3 is CASSDPGTSGNEQFF. CDR3 nucleotides: TGTGCCAGCAGTGATCCCGGGACTAGCGGAAATGAGCAGTTCTTC.

The chain is built from TRBV5-4 and TRBJ2-3, with D possibly matching TRBD2 (7 bases). There are 17 residues in the CDR3. Trimming removed 5 bases at V and 2 bases at J, with 21 bases between. Germline V gene data show CDR1 as SGHNT and CDR2 as YYREEE (reference sequence). In DNA form, the CDR3 reads TGTGCCAGCAGTCTCGGGGGGCTCGGTACCTACACAGATACGCAGTATTTT. Its protein is CASSLGGLGTYTDTQYF.

A word on this clone: This specimen includes other DNA sequences encoding the same CDR3. V and J are TRBV5-4 and TRBJ1-2; D is ambiguous. The CDR3 runs 13 residues. CDR1 is SGHNT, CDR2 YYREEE, per germline (reference sequence). V shed 4 bases and J shed 0 bases, with 7 bases lying between them. The CDR3 DNA sequence: TGTGCCAGCAGCCCGGACTCTAACTATGGCTACACCTTC. Its translation: CASSPDSNYGYTF. Filled out from reference TRBV5-4 and TRBJ1-2, the complete variable domain reads ETGVTQSPTHLIKTRGQQVTLRCSSQSGHNTVSWYQQALGQGPQFIFQYYREEENGRGNFPPRFSGLQFPNYSSELNVNALELDDSALYLCASSPDSNYGYTFGSGTRLTVV.

The chain uses TRBV10-3 and TRBJ2-1; D might be TRBD2 (5 bases). Germline V gives CDR1 ENHRY, CDR2 SYGVKD. V was pared by 2 bases and J by 10 bases, with 6 bases between. The CDR3 extends over 11 amino acids. CDR3 residues: CAISERGEQFF. CDR3 bases: TGTGCCATCAGTGAGAGAGGGGAGCAGTTCTTC.

This chain joins TRBV6-5 and TRBJ1-5, with TRBD1 matching over 9 bases. V was pared by 6 bases and J by 6 bases, with 6 bases of the junction left unmatched. The germline CDR1 and CDR2 sequences are MNHEY and SVGAGI. CDR3 length: 14 amino acids. CDR3 in amino acids: CASRGTGQTQPQHF. DNA for the CDR3: TGTGCCAGCAGAGGGACAGGGCAGACTCAGCCCCAGCATTTT.